This T cell receptor beta chain was sequenced for a study of CD8+ T cells in alopecia areata. Findings and caveats of the study: Mice showed TCR sharing more clearly than patients did, possibly owing to HLA.

RNA was extracted and reverse transcribed into cDNA as the sequencing template. The repertoire was sequenced with immunoSEQ multiplex PCR; TCRdb's copy has only in-frame clones and lacks some. This table holds about 150,000 clones, under 60% found once. Alopecia areata patients had lesional scalp punch biopsies and peripheral blood taken from them. V lost 8 bases and J 2 bases, leaving 12 bases between the germline ends. This CDR3 contains 13 residues. From germline, CDR1 is MNHEY and CDR2 SVGAGI. A note on this clone: The antigen is undetermined.

The chain joins TRBV6-5 to TRBJ1-2, with a weak D call TRBD1 (6 bases). The sequence was collected from a human donor with alopecia areata. Material: CD8+ T cells sorted from blood, obtained at week 0. This chain's CDR3 is CASGQGINYGYTF. CDR3 bases: TGTGCCAGCGGGCAGGGGATAAACTATGGCTACACCTTC.